This T cell receptor beta chain was recorded in a study of neurological immune-mediated disorders. In each sequencing run, over 170 million TCR-beta sequences were generated from 15-18 subjects. Each CDR3 protein is one row after TCRdb ran MiXCR on the 5' RACE reads. The sample has 44,000 or so distinct CDR3 sequences, about 6.9% seen once. There are many counts of this clonotype. V gave up 0 bases and J gave up 6 bases, with 11 bases separating them. The CDR3 has 14 residues. Per the germline V gene, CDR1 is DFQATT and CDR2 is SNEGSKA (reference sequence). The source of this sequence is a woman aged 40 to 50 in good health. The chain recombines TRBV20-1 with TRBJ2-2; D uncertain. Sequencing input: CD4+ T cells from blood. The CDR3 here is CSARDRPSSGELFF. The CDR3 nucleotides read TGCAGTGCTAGAGATCGACCTAGTTCCGGGGAGCTGTTTTTT.